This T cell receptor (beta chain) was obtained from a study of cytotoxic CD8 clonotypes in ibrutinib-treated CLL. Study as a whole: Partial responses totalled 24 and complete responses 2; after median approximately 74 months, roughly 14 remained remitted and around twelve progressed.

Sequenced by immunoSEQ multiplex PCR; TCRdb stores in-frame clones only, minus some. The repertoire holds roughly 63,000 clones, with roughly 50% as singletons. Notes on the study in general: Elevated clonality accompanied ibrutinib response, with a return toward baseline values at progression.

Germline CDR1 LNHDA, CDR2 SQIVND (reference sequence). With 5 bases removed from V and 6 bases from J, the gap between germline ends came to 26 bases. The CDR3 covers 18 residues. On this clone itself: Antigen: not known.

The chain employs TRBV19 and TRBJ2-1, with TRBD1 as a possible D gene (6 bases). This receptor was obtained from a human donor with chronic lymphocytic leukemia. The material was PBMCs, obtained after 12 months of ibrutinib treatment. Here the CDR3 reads CASSPQRTSWGRSNEQFF. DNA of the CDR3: TGTGCCAGTAGTCCTCAGCGGACGAGTTGGGGGCGGAGCAATGAGCAGTTCTTC.